This is a list of T cell receptor beta chains from one sample in a study of blood T cells in healthy people across ages. MiXCR, run by TCRdb on the 5' RACE reads, gives a single entry per CDR3 protein. Of about 1.6 million distinct CDR3 sequences in the sample, 30% to 35% are singletons; the top ten hold approximately 10%. Sequencing was done on a sample of blood. The receptors stem from a woman in her twenties or thirties in good health. The CDR3 runs from the conserved cysteine through the conserved F or W. D genes are given only for firm matches. The listing skips clone size in some rows; elsewhere it reads once, few, many or a size class.

>TRBV29-1|-|TRBJ1-2|many
CSAGTFSYGYTF
TGCAGCGCAGGGACATTCAGCTATGGCTACACCTTC
>TRBV10-3|-|TRBJ1-4|-
CAISASVTGSNEKLFF
TGTGCCATCAGTGCCTCGGTTACAGGGTCCAATGAAAAACTGTTTTTT
>TRBV5-5|-|TRBJ2-5|many
CASSFQGSETQYF
TGTGCCAGCAGCTTTCAGGGTTCGGAGACCCAGTACTTC
>TRBV7-2|-|TRBJ2-2|few
CASSSRTGTGELFF
TGTGCCAGCAGCTCCCGGACTGGCACCGGGGAGCTGTTTTTT
>TRBV28|-|TRBJ1-5|few
CASSLWGLGSNQPQHF
TGTGCCAGCAGTTTATGGGGCCTGGGAAGCAATCAGCCCCAGCATTTT
>TRBV6-1|-|TRBJ1-1|-
CASSDVPAPATEAFF
TGTGCCAGCAGTGACGTCCCAGCCCCGGCCACTGAAGCTTTCTTT
>TRBV6-5|TRBD2|TRBJ2-3|-
CASSVGLAGSTQYF
TGTGCCAGCAGTGTCGGACTAGCGGGGTCTACGCAGTATTTT
>TRBV29-1|-|TRBJ1-1|few
CSAELQGNTEAFF
TGCAGCGCTGAGTTACAGGGAAACACTGAAGCTTTCTTT
>TRBV28|-|TRBJ2-5|many
CASSQQETQYF
TGTGCCAGCAGCCAACAAGAGACCCAGTACTTC
>TRBV29-1|TRBD2|TRBJ2-3|few
CSVMRGGTDTQYF
TGCAGCGTCATGCGGGGGGGGACAGATACGCAGTATTTT
>TRBV27|-|TRBJ1-6|-
CASRGPGRTPLHF
TGTGCCAGCAGGGGACCCGGGCGGACACCCCTCCACTTT
>TRBV29-1|-|TRBJ2-2|-
CSVEVFGELFF
TGCAGCGTTGAAGTGTTCGGGGAGCTGTTTTTT
>TRBV15|-|TRBJ1-2|-
CATSRDQGNYGYTF
TGTGCCACCAGCAGAGATCAGGGGAACTATGGCTACACCTTC
>TRBV2|-|TRBJ2-7|-
CASMDGEQGLAYEQYF
TGTGCCAGCATGGATGGGGAACAGGGACTGGCCTACGAGCAGTACTTC
>TRBV5-1|-|TRBJ1-1|-
CASSQGPSETEAFF
TGCGCCAGCAGTCAGGGCCCGAGCGAGACTGAAGCTTTCTTT
>TRBV5-5|-|TRBJ2-1|-
CASSRYGDNEQFF
TGTGCCAGCAGCAGATATGGGGACAATGAGCAGTTCTTC
>TRBV5-1|-|TRBJ1-4|-
CASSPQDPTNEKLFF
TGCGCCAGCAGCCCCCAGGACCCAACTAATGAAAAACTGTTTTTT
>TRBV6-2/TRBV6-3|-|TRBJ1-1|few
CASSEWQGITEAFF
TGTGCCAGCAGTGAATGGCAGGGGATCACTGAAGCTTTCTTT
>TRBV7-9|TRBD1|TRBJ1-4|-
CASSRPSSTGTNEKLFF
TGTGCCAGCAGCCGTCCTAGCTCGACAGGGACTAATGAAAAACTGTTTTTT
>TRBV5-1|-|TRBJ2-5|-
CASRKGQETRYF
TGCGCCAGCAGGAAAGGGCAAGAGACCCGGTACTTC
>TRBV7-7|TRBD1|TRBJ1-2|few
CASSVDRVDGYTF
TGTGCCAGCAGCGTGGACAGGGTCGATGGCTACACCTTC
>TRBV3-1|-|TRBJ1-5|-
CASSQWGDQPQHF
TGTGCCAGCAGCCAATGGGGGGATCAGCCCCAGCATTTT
>TRBV24-1|-|TRBJ2-5|-
CATSDPGYGETQYF
TGTGCCACCAGTGACCCTGGCTATGGGGAGACCCAGTACTTC
>TRBV7-8|TRBD2|TRBJ2-5|-
CASSAPTSGMKETQYF
TGTGCCAGCAGCGCCCCGACTAGCGGGATGAAAGAGACCCAGTACTTC
>TRBV7-9|TRBD1|TRBJ2-5|-
CASSLAGTGAGEQYF
TGTGCCAGCAGCTTAGCCGGGACAGGGGCTGGAGAGCAGTACTTC
>TRBV6-1|TRBD1|TRBJ1-5|-
CASSGQGNGQPQHF
TGTGCCAGCAGTGGACAGGGAAACGGTCAGCCCCAGCATTTT
>TRBV13|-|TRBJ2-7|-
CASSQTAAASETSEQYF
TGTGCCAGCAGCCAGACGGCGGCGGCCTCAGAAACCTCCGAGCAGTACTTC
>TRBV2|-|TRBJ2-3|once
CASLQTLGSTDTQYF
TGTGCCAGCCTCCAGACGCTCGGTAGCACAGATACGCAGTATTTT
>TRBV29-1|-|TRBJ2-4|-
CSVWKGLAKNIQYF
TGCAGCGTTTGGAAGGGGTTAGCCAAAAACATTCAGTACTTC
>TRBV7-9|-|TRBJ1-2|many
CASSLEGGVKNGYTF
TGTGCCAGCAGCTTAGAGGGAGGGGTGAAGAATGGCTACACCTTC
>TRBV10-3|TRBD1|TRBJ1-2|-
CAISGEQGAGYGYTF
TGTGCCATCAGTGGAGAACAGGGGGCTGGCTATGGCTACACCTTC
>TRBV6-2/TRBV6-3|TRBD1|TRBJ1-1|-
CASSTTQGGTEAFF
TGTGCCAGCAGCACAACACAGGGGGGAACTGAAGCTTTCTTT
>TRBV20-1|-|TRBJ2-1|-
CSAPTRDSPGNEQFF
TGCAGTGCTCCGACCCGGGACTCCCCTGGGAATGAGCAGTTCTTC
>TRBV7-3|TRBD1|TRBJ1-1|many
CASSRSGDRMNTEAFF
TGTGCCAGCAGCCGCAGTGGGGACAGGATGAACACTGAAGCTTTCTTT
>TRBV12-3/TRBV12-4|-|TRBJ2-3|-
CASSFMRGSSGTQYF
TGTGCCAGCAGTTTTATGCGAGGTAGCTCAGGTACGCAGTATTTT
>TRBV27|-|TRBJ2-1|-
CASSLTGTPQLNEQFF
TGTGCCAGCAGTTTAACTGGGACGCCCCAGTTGAATGAGCAGTTCTTC
>TRBV4-1|-|TRBJ1-2|many
CASSQPGGINYGYTF
TGCGCCAGCAGCCAACCCGGCGGGATTAACTATGGCTACACCTTC
>TRBV11-2|-|TRBJ2-1|few
CASSPAPEGGGLWNEQFF
TGTGCCAGCAGCCCCGCTCCGGAGGGGGGCGGCTTATGGAATGAGCAGTTCTTC
>TRBV20-1|-|TRBJ1-6|-
CSARVGDLHGSPLHF
TGCAGTGCTAGAGTGGGGGACCTACATGGTTCACCCCTCCACTTT
>TRBV27|TRBD1|TRBJ2-7|-
CASSLGQGWGEQYF
TGTGCCAGCAGTTTGGGACAGGGCTGGGGCGAGCAGTACTTC
>TRBV5-6|-|TRBJ2-4|-
CASSLGGGWEQYF
TGTGCCAGCAGCTTGGGCGGTGGCTGGGAGCAGTACTTC
>TRBV2|-|TRBJ2-6|once
CASSAAGFRLSGANVLTF
TGTGCCAGCAGTGCGGCGGGGTTCAGGCTCTCTGGGGCCAACGTCCTGACTTTC
>TRBV20-1|-|TRBJ2-7|-
CSATVPRVSEQYF
TGCAGTGCTACCGTACCGAGGGTGAGCGAGCAGTACTTC
>TRBV27|-|TRBJ1-2|-
CASSLRRSGTGANYGYTF
TGTGCCAGCAGTTTACGGAGGTCGGGGACCGGAGCTAACTATGGCTACACCTTC
>TRBV2|TRBD2|TRBJ2-3|-
CASSEGSGGSISTDTQYF
TGTGCCAGCAGTGAAGGTAGCGGGGGGAGTATAAGCACAGATACGCAGTATTTT
>TRBV5-5|TRBD1|TRBJ2-7|few
CASSFGPDRVSYEQYF
TGTGCCAGCAGCTTCGGGCCGGACAGGGTCTCCTACGAGCAGTACTTC
>TRBV24-1|-|TRBJ2-3|few
CATSEASGSLTDTQYF
TGTGCCACCAGTGAAGCCTCTGGCAGCCTCACAGATACGCAGTATTTT
>TRBV25-1|TRBD1|TRBJ1-4|-
CASSGGTEVYEKLFF
TGTGCCAGCAGTGGCGGGACAGAAGTCTATGAAAAACTGTTTTTT
>TRBV28|-|TRBJ1-1|once
CASTDRWGNTEAFF
TGTGCCAGCACCGACAGGTGGGGGAACACTGAAGCTTTCTTT
>TRBV9|-|TRBJ1-4|-
CASSVPRVEKLFF
TGTGCCAGCAGCGTACCCAGGGTCGAAAAACTGTTTTTT
>TRBV2|-|TRBJ2-5|-
CASSELRGQQETQYF
TGTGCCAGCAGTGAATTGCGCGGACAACAAGAGACCCAGTACTTC
>TRBV10-3|-|TRBJ1-5|few
CAISESGVGNQPQHF
TGTGCCATCAGTGAGTCAGGGGTTGGCAATCAGCCCCAGCATTTT
>TRBV5-5|-|TRBJ1-5|few
CASSWDGGWPQHF
TGTGCCAGCAGCTGGGACGGCGGGTGGCCCCAGCATTTT
>TRBV4-1|-|TRBJ1-2|few
CASSQDLTRGYTF
TGCGCCAGCAGCCAAGATCTTACGCGGGGCTACACCTTC
>TRBV10-3|-|TRBJ1-2|few
CAISDYSLGGYTF
TGTGCCATCAGTGACTACAGTCTGGGTGGCTACACCTTC
>TRBV27|TRBD1|TRBJ2-1|many
CASSLQGVYNEQFF
TGTGCCAGCAGTTTACAGGGGGTCTACAATGAGCAGTTCTTC
>TRBV20-1|-|TRBJ2-1|-
CSASPGARLSYNEQFF
TGCAGTGCTAGCCCCGGGGCGCGGCTCTCCTACAATGAGCAGTTCTTC
>TRBV9|TRBD2|TRBJ2-3|-
CASSGRTSGRMVDTQYF
TGTGCCAGCAGCGGACGGACTAGCGGGAGGATGGTGGATACGCAGTATTTT
>TRBV6-2/TRBV6-3|-|TRBJ2-3|few
CASSPTIPGRDTDTQYF
TGTGCCAGCAGCCCAACCATTCCGGGACGGGACACAGATACGCAGTATTTT